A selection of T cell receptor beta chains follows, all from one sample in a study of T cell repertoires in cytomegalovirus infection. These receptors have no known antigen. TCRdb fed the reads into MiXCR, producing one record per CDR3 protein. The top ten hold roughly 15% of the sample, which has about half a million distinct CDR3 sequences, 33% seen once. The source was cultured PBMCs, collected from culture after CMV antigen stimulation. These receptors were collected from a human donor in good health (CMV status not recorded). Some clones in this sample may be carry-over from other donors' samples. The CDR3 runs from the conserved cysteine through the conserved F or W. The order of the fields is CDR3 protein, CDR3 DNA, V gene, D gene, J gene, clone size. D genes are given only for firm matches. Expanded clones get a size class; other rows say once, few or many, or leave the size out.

CDR3aa: CASSPQLMGANTDTQYF; CDR3nt: TGTGCCAGCAGCCCACAACTTATGGGGGCCAACACAGATACGCAGTATTTT; v_gene: TRBV7-3; d_gene: .; j_gene: TRBJ2-3; abundance: .
CDR3aa: CSASREELFF; CDR3nt: TGCAGTGCTTCCCGGGAGGAACTGTTTTTT; v_gene: TRBV20-1; d_gene: .; j_gene: TRBJ1-4; abundance: .
CDR3aa: CASRYRDYGRDTQYF; CDR3nt: TGTGCCAGCAGATACCGGGACTACGGGAGGGATACGCAGTATTTT; v_gene: TRBV12-3/TRBV12-4; d_gene: TRBD2; j_gene: TRBJ2-3; abundance: many
CDR3aa: CATSDVTNTGELFF; CDR3nt: TGTGCCACCAGTGATGTGACAAACACCGGGGAGCTGTTTTTT; v_gene: TRBV24-1; d_gene: .; j_gene: TRBJ2-2; abundance: .
CDR3aa: CASSLRSGAVYEQYF; CDR3nt: TGTGCCAGCAGTTTACGTTCGGGGGCGGTATACGAGCAGTACTTC; v_gene: TRBV28; d_gene: .; j_gene: TRBJ2-7; abundance: many
CDR3aa: CASSEALTSGSLNEQFF; CDR3nt: TGTGCCAGCAGTGAAGCGCTAACTAGCGGGAGTCTCAATGAGCAGTTCTTC; v_gene: TRBV2; d_gene: TRBD2; j_gene: TRBJ2-1; abundance: .
CDR3aa: CASTLGVGTGELFF; CDR3nt: TGTGCCAGCACCCTAGGGGTAGGGACCGGGGAGCTGTTTTTT; v_gene: TRBV28; d_gene: .; j_gene: TRBJ2-2; abundance: .
CDR3aa: CASSGSGTQETQYF; CDR3nt: TGTGCCAGCTCGGGGAGCGGGACTCAAGAGACCCAGTACTTC; v_gene: TRBV11-3; d_gene: TRBD2; j_gene: TRBJ2-5; abundance: .
CDR3aa: CASSQDRRTEAFF; CDR3nt: TGTGCCAGCAGCCAAGATCGGCGGACTGAAGCTTTCTTT; v_gene: TRBV3-1; d_gene: .; j_gene: TRBJ1-1; abundance: .
CDR3aa: CASSPGPPPNIQYF; CDR3nt: TGTGCCAGCAGCCCGGGACCTCCGCCGAACATTCAGTACTTC; v_gene: TRBV7-3; d_gene: .; j_gene: TRBJ2-4; abundance: .
CDR3aa: CASGLGEVGEKLFF; CDR3nt: TGTGCCAGCGGACTTGGGGAAGTAGGTGAAAAACTGTTTTTT; v_gene: TRBV25-1; d_gene: .; j_gene: TRBJ1-4; abundance: .
CDR3aa: CASSFTGTGANEQFF; CDR3nt: TGTGCCAGCAGCTTTACCGGGACAGGGGCCAATGAGCAGTTCTTC; v_gene: TRBV7-2; d_gene: TRBD1; j_gene: TRBJ2-1; abundance: many
CDR3aa: CASSAWGDSNQPQHF; CDR3nt: TGTGCCAGCAGTGCGTGGGGGGACAGCAATCAGCCCCAGCATTTT; v_gene: TRBV2; d_gene: .; j_gene: TRBJ1-5; abundance: .
CDR3aa: CATSRDLALNTEAFF; CDR3nt: TGTGCCACCAGCAGAGATTTGGCTCTGAACACTGAAGCTTTCTTT; v_gene: TRBV15; d_gene: .; j_gene: TRBJ1-1; abundance: .